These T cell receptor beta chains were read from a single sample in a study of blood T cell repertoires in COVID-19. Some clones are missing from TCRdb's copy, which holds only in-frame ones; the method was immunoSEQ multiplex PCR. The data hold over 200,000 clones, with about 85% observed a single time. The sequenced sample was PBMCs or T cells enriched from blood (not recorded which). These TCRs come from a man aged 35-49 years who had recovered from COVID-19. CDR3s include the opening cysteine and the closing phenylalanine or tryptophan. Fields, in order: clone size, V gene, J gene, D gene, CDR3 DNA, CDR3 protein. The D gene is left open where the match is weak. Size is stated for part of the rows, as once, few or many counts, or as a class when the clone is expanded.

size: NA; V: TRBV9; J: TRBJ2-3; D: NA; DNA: TGTGCCAGCAGCCTCGGGACTGAGGCATCAGATACGCAGTATTTT; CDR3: CASSLGTEASDTQYF
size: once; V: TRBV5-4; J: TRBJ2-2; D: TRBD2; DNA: TGTGCCAGCAGCTTGGCGACTAGCGATTTTACCGGGGAGCTGTTTTTT; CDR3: CASSLATSDFTGELFF
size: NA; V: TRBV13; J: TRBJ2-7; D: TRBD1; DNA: TGTGCCAGCAGCTTAGTGGGACAGGGGGCGGAATTCTACGAGCAGTACTTC; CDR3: CASSLVGQGAEFYEQYF
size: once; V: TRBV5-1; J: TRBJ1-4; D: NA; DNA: TGCGCCAGCAGCCCGGTGGGCGAAAAACTGTTTTTT; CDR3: CASSPVGEKLFF
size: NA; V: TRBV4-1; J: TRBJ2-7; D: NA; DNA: TGCGCCAGCAGCCAAGCTTGGGGCTCGTGGTCCTACGAGCAGTACTTC; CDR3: CASSQAWGSWSYEQYF
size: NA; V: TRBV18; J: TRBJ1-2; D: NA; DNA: TGTGCCAGCTCACCACCGGTTGAGGGGGAAACATCCTACACCTTC; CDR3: CASSPPVEGETSYTF
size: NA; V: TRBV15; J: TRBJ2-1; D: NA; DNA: TGTGCCACCAGCAGAGATCGGTCGGGGTCGAATGAGCAGTTCTTC; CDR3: CATSRDRSGSNEQFF
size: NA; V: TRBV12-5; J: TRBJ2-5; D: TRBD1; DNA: TGTGCTAGTGGTTTGGCGACAGGGGGCAGGGAGACCCAGTACTTC; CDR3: CASGLATGGRETQYF
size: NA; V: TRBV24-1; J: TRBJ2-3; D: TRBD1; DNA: TGTGCCACCAGTGATCCGCCAGGGGGCGCGAAGTCAGATACGCAGTATTTT; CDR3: CATSDPPGGAKSDTQYF
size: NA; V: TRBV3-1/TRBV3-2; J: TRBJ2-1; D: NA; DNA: TGTGCCAGCAGCCAAGATCCCGATGAGCAGTTCTTC; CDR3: CASSQDPDEQFF
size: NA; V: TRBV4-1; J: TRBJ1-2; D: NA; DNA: TGCGCCAGCAGCCAAGGGGCTGATAACTATGGCTACACCTTC; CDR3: CASSQGADNYGYTF
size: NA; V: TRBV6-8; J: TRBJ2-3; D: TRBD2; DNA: TGTGCCAGCAGTTACCCCCAAACTAGCGGGAGATTTCCGTTTACAGATACGCAGTATTTT; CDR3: CASSYPQTSGRFPFTDTQYF
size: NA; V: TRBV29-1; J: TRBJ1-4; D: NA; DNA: TGCAGCGTTTCAGGTCCGCGGGGATCTAATGAAAAACTGTTTTTT; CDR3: CSVSGPRGSNEKLFF
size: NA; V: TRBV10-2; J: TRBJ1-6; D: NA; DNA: TGCGCCAGCAGTGAAGGGGGACGGAATAATTCACCCCTCCACTTT; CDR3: CASSEGGRNNSPLHF
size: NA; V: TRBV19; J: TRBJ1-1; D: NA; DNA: TGTGCCAGTAGTAACGCAGGCCTGAACACTGAAGCTTTCTTT; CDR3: CASSNAGLNTEAFF
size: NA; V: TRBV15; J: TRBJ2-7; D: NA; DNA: TGTGCCACCAGCAGAGAATCCAGGGGCGCCCTCCACGAGCAGTACTTC; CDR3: CATSRESRGALHEQYF
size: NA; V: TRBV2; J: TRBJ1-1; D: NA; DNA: TGTGCCAGCAGTGGTAGGGCAGGGATTGAAGCTTTCTTT; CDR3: CASSGRAGIEAFF
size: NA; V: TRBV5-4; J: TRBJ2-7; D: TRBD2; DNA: TGTGCCAGCAGCCTACTAGCGGGAGGGAACGAGCAGTACTTC; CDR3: CASSLLAGGNEQYF
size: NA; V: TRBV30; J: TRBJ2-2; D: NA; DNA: TGTGCCTGGATGGCCCACCTAAGGGGTACCGGGGAGCTGTTTTTT; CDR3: CAWMAHLRGTGELFF
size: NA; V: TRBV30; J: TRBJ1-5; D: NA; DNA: TGTGCCTGGAGTCTTATGGGAGATCAGCCCCAGCATTTT; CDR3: CAWSLMGDQPQHF
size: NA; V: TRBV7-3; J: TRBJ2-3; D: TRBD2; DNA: TGTGCCAGCAGCCCCGGACTAGCGGGGGAATCAGTGTATTTT; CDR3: CASSPGLAGESVYF
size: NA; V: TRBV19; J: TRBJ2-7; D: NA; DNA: TGTGCCAGTAGTATAAGCGGGTTAGCGCGAACCTACGAGCAGTACTTC; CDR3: CASSISGLARTYEQYF
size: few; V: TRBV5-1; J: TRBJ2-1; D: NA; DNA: TGCGCCAGCAGCCCGGGGGTCAATGAGCAGTTCTTC; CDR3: CASSPGVNEQFF
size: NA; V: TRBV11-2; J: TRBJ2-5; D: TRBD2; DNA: TGTGCCAGCAGCTTAGTTCGCGGGAGAATGGGAGAGACCCAGTACTTC; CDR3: CASSLVRGRMGETQYF
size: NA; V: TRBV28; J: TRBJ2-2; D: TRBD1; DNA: TGTGCCAGCAGCTTTGACAGGGTTAGCACCGGGGAGCTGTTTTTT; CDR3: CASSFDRVSTGELFF
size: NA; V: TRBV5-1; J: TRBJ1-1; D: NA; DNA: TGCGCCAGCACCGAACAGGGCGCGATACCTAACACTGAAGCTTTCTTT; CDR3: CASTEQGAIPNTEAFF
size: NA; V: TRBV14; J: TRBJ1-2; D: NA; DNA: TGTGCCAGCAGCCAAGGTGCGCGGGGAAACTATGGCTACACCTTC; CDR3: CASSQGARGNYGYTF
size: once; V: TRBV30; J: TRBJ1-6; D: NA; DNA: TGTGCCTGGAGTGTACTGGTCGGGGAGTCACCCCTCCACTTT; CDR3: CAWSVLVGESPLHF
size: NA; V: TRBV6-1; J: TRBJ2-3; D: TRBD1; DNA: TGTGCCAGCAGTGATGGGGGACAGCGACCCGATACGCAGTATTTT; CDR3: CASSDGGQRPDTQYF
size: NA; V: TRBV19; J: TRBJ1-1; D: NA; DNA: TGTGCCAGTAGCTCCGGGGACACTGAAGCTTTCTTT; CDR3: CASSSGDTEAFF
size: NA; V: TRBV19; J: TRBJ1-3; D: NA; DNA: TGTGCCAGTAGTCAATCGCGTACTGGAAACACCATATATTTT; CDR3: CASSQSRTGNTIYF
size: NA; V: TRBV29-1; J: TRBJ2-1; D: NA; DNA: TGCAGCGGAGTGGCGACGGGAAATCACAATGAGCAGTTCTTC; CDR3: CSGVATGNHNEQFF
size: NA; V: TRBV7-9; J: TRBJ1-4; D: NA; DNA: TGTGCCAGCAGCTTATTCTTTGCAGGGTACGAAAAACTGTTTTTT; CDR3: CASSLFFAGYEKLFF
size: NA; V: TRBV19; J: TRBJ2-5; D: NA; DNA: TGTGCCAGTAGCGGAGCGGCGGGGAGAAAACGAGAGACCCAGTACTTC; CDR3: CASSGAAGRKRETQYF
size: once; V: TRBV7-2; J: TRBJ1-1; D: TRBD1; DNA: TGTGCCAGCAGCCCCGGGACAGGGCTCTTGAGCACTGAAGCTTTCTTT; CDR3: CASSPGTGLLSTEAFF
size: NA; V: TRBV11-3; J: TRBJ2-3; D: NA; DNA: TGTGCCAGCAGCTTAGGGGGCGCATGGGATACGCAGTATTTT; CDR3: CASSLGGAWDTQYF
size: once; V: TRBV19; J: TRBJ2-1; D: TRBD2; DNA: TGTGCCAGTAGTATAGTCCGAGGGAGGGTTTCTTACAATGAGCAGTTCTTC; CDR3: CASSIVRGRVSYNEQFF
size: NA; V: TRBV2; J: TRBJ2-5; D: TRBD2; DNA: TGTGCCAGCACCTCGAGACTAGCGGTCGGCCAAGAGACCCAGTACTTC; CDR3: CASTSRLAVGQETQYF
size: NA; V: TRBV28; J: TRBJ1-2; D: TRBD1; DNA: TGTGCCAGCAGTTTAGGGACAGTGTCGGGCTACACCTTC; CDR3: CASSLGTVSGYTF
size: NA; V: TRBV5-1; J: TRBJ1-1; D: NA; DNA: TGCGCCAGCGACTCGGGGTCGTCCGGCACTGAAGCTTTCTTT; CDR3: CASDSGSSGTEAFF
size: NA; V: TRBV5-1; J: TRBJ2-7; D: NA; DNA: TGCGCCAGCAGCTTGGCTCCGGACTGGAAATACGAGCAGTACTTC; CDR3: CASSLAPDWKYEQYF
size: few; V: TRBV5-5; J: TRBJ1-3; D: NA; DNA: TGTGCCAGCAGCCCATTTGGGAGGGTCGATGTGGGAAACACCATATATTTT; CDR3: CASSPFGRVDVGNTIYF